This T cell receptor beta chain is from a study of neurological immune-mediated disorders. The germline V and J ends were trimmed by 6 bases and 0 bases, with 13 bases remaining between them. Germline lookup yields CDR1 SGHTA and CDR2 FQGNSA. This CDR3 contains 15 residues. Healthy control samples came from blood bank volunteers in Maryland, USA. There are many counts of this clonotype. cDNA was made by 5'RACE with 10-nucleotide random UMIs. A single record per CDR3 protein comes from TCRdb applying MiXCR to the 5' RACE reads. The sample yields about 30,000 distinct CDR3 sequences, roughly 15% seen once.

The sample taken for sequencing was PBMCs. V and J are TRBV7-2 and TRBJ2-3; D is perhaps TRBD1 (5 bases). The receptor's source is a man between 65 and 85 years old in good health. This CDR3 is CASSPRVTSTDTQYF. Here the CDR3 DNA reads TGTGCCAGCAGTCCCAGGGTTACTAGCACAGATACGCAGTATTTT.